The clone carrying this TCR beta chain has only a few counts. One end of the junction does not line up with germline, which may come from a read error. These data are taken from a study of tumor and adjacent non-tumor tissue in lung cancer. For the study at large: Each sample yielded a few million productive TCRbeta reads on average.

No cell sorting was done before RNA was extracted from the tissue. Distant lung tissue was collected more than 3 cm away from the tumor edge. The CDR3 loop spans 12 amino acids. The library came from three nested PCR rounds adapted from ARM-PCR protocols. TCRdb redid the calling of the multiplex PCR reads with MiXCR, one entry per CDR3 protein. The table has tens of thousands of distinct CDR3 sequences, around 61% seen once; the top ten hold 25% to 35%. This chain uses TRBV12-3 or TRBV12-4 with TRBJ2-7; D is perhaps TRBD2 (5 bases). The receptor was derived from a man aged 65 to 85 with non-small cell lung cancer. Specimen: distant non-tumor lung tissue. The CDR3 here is CASSRTGGEQYF. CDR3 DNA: TGTGCAAGCAGTCGGACTGGTGGCGAGCAGTACTTC.